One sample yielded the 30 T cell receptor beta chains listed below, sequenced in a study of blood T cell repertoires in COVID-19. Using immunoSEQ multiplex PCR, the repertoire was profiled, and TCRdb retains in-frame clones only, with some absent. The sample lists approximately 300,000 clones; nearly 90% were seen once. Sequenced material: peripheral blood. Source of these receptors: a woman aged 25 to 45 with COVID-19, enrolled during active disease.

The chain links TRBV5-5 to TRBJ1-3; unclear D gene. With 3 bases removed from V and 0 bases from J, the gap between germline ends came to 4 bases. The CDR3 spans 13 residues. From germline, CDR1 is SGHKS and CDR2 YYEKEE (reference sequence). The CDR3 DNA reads TGTGCCAGCAGCTCTTTCTCTGGAAACACCATATATTTT. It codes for CASSSFSGNTIYF.

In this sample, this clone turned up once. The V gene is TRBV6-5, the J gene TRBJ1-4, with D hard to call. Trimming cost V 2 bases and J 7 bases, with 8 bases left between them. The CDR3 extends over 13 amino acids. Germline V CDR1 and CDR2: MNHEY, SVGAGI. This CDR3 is CASSYREGEKLFF. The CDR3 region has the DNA TGTGCCAGCAGTTACCGGGAGGGTGAAAAACTGTTTTTT.

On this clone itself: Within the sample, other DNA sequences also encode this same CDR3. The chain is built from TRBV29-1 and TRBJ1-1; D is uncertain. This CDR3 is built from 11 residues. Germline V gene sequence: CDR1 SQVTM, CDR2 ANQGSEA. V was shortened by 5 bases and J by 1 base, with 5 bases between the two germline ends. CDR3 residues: CSVSGNTEAFF. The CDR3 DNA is TGCAGCGTTTCAGGGAACACTGAAGCTTTCTTT.

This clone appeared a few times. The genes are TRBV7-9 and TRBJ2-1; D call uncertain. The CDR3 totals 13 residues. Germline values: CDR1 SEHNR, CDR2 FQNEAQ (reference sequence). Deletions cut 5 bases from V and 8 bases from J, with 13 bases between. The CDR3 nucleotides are TGTGCCAGCAGCCGTGCTACGGCGGATGAGCAGTTCTTC. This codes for CASSRATADEQFF.

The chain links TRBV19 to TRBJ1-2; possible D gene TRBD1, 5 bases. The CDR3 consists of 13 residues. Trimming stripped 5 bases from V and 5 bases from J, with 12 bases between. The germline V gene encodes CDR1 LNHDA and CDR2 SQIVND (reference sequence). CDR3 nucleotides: TGTGCCAGTAGTGGGGGGGTGGCGTATGGCTACACCTTC. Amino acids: CASSGGVAYGYTF.

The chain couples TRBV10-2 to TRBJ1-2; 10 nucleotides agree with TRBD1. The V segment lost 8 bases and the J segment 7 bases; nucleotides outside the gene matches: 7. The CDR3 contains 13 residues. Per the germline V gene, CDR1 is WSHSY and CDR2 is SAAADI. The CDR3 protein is CASRQGAGGGYTF. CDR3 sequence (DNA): TGCGCCAGCCGACAGGGGGCGGGAGGTGGCTACACCTTC.

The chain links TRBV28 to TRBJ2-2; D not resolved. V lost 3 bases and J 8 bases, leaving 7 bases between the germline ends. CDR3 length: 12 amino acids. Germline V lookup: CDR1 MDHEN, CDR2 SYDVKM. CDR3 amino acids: CASSLAVGELFF. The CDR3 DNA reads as TGTGCCAGCAGTTTGGCCGTGGGGGAGCTGTTTTTT.

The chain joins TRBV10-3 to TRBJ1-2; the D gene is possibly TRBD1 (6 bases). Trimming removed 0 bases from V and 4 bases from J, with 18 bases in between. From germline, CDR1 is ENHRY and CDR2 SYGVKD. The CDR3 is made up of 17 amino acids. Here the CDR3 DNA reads TGTGCCATCAGTGAGTCTTGGGGGCAGGGTAGTCCCTATGGCTACACCTTC. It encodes CAISESWGQGSPYGYTF.

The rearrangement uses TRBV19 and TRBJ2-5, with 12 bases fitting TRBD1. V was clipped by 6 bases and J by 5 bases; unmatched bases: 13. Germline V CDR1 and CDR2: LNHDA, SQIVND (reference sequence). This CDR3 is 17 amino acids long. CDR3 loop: CASRKTSGQGAWETQYF. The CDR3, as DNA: TGTGCCAGTAGGAAAACCTCGGGACAGGGGGCGTGGGAGACCCAGTACTTC. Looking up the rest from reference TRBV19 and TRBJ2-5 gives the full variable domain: DGGITQSPKYLFRKEGQNVTLSCEQNLNHDAMYWYRQDPGQGLRLIYYSQIVNDFQKGDIAEGYSVSREKKESFPLTVTSAQKNPTAFYLCASRKTSGQGAWETQYFGPGTRLLVL.

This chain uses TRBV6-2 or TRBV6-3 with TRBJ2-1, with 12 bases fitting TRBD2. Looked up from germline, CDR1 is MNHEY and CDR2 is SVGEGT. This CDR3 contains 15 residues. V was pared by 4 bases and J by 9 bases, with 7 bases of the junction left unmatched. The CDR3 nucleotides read TGTGCCAGCAGTTTGCCGGGACTAGCGGGCCCTGAGCAGTTCTTC. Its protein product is CASSLPGLAGPEQFF.

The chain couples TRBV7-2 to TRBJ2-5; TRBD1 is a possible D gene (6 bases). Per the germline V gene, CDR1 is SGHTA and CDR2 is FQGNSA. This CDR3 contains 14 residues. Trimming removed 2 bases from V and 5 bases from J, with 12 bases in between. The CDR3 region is CASSLHSQGETQYF. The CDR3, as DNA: TGTGCCAGCAGCTTACACAGCCAGGGGGAGACCCAGTACTTC.

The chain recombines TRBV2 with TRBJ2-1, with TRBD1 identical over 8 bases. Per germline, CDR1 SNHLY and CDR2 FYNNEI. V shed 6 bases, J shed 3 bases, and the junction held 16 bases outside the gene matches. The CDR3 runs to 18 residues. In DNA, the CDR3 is TGTGCCAGCAGAAACCAGGGGGCGATTGGAGGAAGCTACAATGAGCAGTTCTTC. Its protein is CASRNQGAIGGSYNEQFF.

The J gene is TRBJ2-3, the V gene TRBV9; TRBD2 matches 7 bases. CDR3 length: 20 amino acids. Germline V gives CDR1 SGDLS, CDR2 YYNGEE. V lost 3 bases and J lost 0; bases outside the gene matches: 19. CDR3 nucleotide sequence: TGTGCCAGCAGCGCCCATGGGGGACCTAGCGGTACGGCTAGCACAGATACGCAGTATTTT. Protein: CASSAHGGPSGTASTDTQYF.

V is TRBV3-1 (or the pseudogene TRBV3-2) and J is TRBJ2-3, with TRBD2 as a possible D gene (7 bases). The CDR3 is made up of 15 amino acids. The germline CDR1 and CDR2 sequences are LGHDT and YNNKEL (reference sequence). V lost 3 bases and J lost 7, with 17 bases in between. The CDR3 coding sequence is TGTGCCAGCAGCCAGGGGGCGACTAGCAGCCATACGCAGTATTTT. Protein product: CASSQGATSSHTQYF.

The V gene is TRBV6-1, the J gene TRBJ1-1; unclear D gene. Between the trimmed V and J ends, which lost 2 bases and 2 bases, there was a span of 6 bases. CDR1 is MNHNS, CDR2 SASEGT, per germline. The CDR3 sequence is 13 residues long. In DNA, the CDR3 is TGTGCCAGCAGTGAATTTGGCAACACTGAAGCTTTCTTT. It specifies CASSEFGNTEAFF.

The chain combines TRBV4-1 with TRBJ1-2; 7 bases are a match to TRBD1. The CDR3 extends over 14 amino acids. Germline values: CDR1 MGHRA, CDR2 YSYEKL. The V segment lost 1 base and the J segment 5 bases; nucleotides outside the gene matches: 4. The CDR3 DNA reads TGCGCCAGCAGCCAAGCGGGACAGAGATATGGCTACACCTTC. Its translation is CASSQAGQRYGYTF.

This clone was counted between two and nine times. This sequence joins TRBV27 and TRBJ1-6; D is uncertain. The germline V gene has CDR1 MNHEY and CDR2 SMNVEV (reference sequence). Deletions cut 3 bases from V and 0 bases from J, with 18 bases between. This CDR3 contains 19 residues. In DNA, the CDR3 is TGTGCCAGCAGTTTTTGGCAGGATTTTGGGAGCTCCTATAATTCACCCCTCCACTTT. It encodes CASSFWQDFGSSYNSPLHF.

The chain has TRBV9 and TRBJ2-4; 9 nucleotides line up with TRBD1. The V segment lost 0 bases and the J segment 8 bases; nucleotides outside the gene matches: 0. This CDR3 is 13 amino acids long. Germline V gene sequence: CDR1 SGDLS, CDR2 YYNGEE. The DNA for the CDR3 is TGTGCCAGCAGCGTAGGGACAGGGGACATTCAGTACTTC. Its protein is CASSVGTGDIQYF.

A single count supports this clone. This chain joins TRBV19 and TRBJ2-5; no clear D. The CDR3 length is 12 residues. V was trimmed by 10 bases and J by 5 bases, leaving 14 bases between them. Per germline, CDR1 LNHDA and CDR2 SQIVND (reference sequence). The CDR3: CATLSQSETQYF. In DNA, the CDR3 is TGTGCCACTCTAAGTCAATCGGAGACCCAGTACTTC.

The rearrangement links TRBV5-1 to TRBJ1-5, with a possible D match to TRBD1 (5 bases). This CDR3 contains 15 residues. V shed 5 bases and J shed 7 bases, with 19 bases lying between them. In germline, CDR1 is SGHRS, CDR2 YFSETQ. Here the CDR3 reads CASSPAAGVDQPQHF. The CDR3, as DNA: TGCGCCAGCAGTCCAGCCGCGGGGGTGGACCAGCCCCAGCATTTT.

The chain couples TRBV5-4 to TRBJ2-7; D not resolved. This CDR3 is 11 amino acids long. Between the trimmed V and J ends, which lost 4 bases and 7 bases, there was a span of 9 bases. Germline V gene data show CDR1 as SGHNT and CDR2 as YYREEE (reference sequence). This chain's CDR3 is CASSNRREQYV. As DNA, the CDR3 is TGTGCCAGCAGCAACCGGCGGGAGCAGTACGTC.

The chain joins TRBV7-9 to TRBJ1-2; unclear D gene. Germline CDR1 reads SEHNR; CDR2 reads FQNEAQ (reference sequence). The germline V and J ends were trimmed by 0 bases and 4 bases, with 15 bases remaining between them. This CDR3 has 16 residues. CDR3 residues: CASSLAIGDPLYGYTF. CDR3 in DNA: TGTGCCAGCAGCTTAGCAATCGGAGACCCACTCTATGGCTACACCTTC.

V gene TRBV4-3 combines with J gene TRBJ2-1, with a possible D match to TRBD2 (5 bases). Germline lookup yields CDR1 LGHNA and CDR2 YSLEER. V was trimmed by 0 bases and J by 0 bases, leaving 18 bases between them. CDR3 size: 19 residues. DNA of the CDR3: TGCGCCAGCAGCCAAGATTTTTGGGAGCGGTTGAGCTCCTACAATGAGCAGTTCTTC. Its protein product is CASSQDFWERLSSYNEQFF.

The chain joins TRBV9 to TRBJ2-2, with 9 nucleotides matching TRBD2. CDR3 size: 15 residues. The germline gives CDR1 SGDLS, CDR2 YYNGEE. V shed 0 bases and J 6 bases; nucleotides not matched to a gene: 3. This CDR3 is CASSVGGGAAGELFF. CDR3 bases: TGTGCCAGCAGCGTAGGCGGGGGGGCCGCCGGGGAGCTGTTTTTT.

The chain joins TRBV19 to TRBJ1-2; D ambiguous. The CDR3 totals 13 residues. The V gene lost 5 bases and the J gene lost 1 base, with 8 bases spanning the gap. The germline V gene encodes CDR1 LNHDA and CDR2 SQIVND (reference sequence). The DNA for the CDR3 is TGTGCCAGTAGTCTAAGTCTTAACTATGGCTACACCTTC. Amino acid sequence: CASSLSLNYGYTF.

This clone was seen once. Written as DNA, the CDR3 is TGTGCCAGCAGCGCAGCCCACAGGGGCCCCCGCTCTGGGGCCAACGTCCTGACTTTC. Translating gives CASSAAHRGPRSGANVLTF. This chain connects TRBV9 to TRBJ2-6, with TRBD1 matching over 7 bases. The germline gives CDR1 SGDLS, CDR2 YYNGEE. CDR3 length equals 19 residues. Unmatched junction bases numbered 12, after V lost 3 bases and J lost 0 bases.

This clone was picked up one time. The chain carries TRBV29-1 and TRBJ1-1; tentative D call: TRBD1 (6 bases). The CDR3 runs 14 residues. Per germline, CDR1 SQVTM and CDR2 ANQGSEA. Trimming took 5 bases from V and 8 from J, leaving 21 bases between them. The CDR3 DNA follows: TGCAGCGTTCCCCCGGGACAAGCCTCCCTAGAAGCTTTCTTT. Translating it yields CSVPPGQASLEAFF.

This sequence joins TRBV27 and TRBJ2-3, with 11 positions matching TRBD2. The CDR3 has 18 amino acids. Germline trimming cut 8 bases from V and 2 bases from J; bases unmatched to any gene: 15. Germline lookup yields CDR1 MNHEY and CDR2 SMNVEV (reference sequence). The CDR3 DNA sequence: TGTGCCAGCGGCCCATTCAGGGGGACTAGCGGAGCCACAGATACGCAGTATTTT. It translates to CASGPFRGTSGATDTQYF.

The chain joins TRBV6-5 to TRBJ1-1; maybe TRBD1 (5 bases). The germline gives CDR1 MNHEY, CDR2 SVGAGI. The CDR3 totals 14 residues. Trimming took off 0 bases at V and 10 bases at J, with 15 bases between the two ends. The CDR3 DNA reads TGTGCCAGCAGTTACTCGAAGGCGGGGCTGGGAGCTTTCTTT. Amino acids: CASSYSKAGLGAFF.

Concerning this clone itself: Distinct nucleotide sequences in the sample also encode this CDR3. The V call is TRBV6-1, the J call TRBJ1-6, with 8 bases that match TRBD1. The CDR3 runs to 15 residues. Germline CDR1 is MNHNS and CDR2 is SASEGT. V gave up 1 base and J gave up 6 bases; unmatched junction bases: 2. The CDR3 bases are TGTGCCAGCAGTGAAGTCACAGGGGGTAATTCACCCCTCCACTTT. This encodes CASSEVTGGNSPLHF.